The rows below give T cell receptor beta chains drawn from one sample of a study of T cell responses to AZD1222 COVID-19 vaccine. Method: immunoSEQ multiplex PCR; TCRdb's copy keeps in-frame clones and lacks some. The data contain about 140,000 clones, roughly 91% of them singletons. The sample consisted of peripheral blood, taken on day 0 of AZD1222 vaccination. The receptors derive from an adult in good health. Both conserved end residues are part of each CDR3. A D gene is named only where the DNA matches it firmly. For some rows the clone size is stated as once, few or many, or as a class when expanded; others skip it.

D	size	V	J	CDR3	DNA
NA	NA	TRBV29-1	TRBJ1-1	CSVARDIGNTEAFF	TGCAGCGTTGCCCGGGACATTGGAAACACTGAAGCTTTCTTT
TRBD2	NA	TRBV11-2	TRBJ2-1	CASSLDLLAGGVEQFF	TGTGCCAGCAGCTTAGATTTACTAGCGGGAGGAGTTGAGCAGTTCTTC
NA	NA	TRBV7-8	TRBJ2-3	CASSLAGHLYSTDTQYF	TGTGCCAGCAGCTTAGCGGGCCATCTCTATAGCACAGATACGCAGTATTTT
NA	NA	TRBV19	TRBJ2-1	CASRDGNNEQFF	TGTGCCAGTAGGGACGGGAACAATGAGCAGTTCTTC
TRBD1	once	TRBV10-3	TRBJ2-5	CAISETDRGSQETQYF	TGTGCCATCAGTGAGACCGACAGGGGGTCTCAAGAGACCCAGTACTTC
NA	once	TRBV7-9	TRBJ1-1	CASSNNTEAFF	TGTGCCAGCAGCAACAACACTGAAGCTTTCTTT
NA	NA	TRBV12-3/TRBV12-4	TRBJ1-2	CASTKQGDYGYTF	TGTGCCAGCACTAAACAGGGCGACTATGGCTACACCTTC
NA	NA	TRBV4-1	TRBJ1-1	CASSQEVIIPGGEAFF	TGCGCCAGCAGCCAAGAAGTGATCATACCCGGTGGTGAAGCTTTCTTT
NA	NA	TRBV5-1	TRBJ2-1	CASSLEGRGTSYNEQFF	TGCGCCAGCAGCCTGGAGGGTCGCGGGACTTCCTACAATGAGCAGTTCTTC
NA	NA	TRBV3-1/TRBV3-2	TRBJ2-3	CASSIKRSATDTQYF	TGTGCCAGCAGCATCAAGCGGTCTGCAACAGATACGCAGTATTTT
NA	NA	TRBV10-1	TRBJ2-7	CASRRDTASYEQYF	TGCGCCAGCAGAAGGGACACGGCGAGCTACGAGCAGTACTTC
NA	NA	TRBV7-9	TRBJ2-2	CASRDAGAGELFF	TGTGCCAGCAGAGACGCAGGGGCCGGGGAGCTGTTTTTT
NA	NA	TRBV29-1	TRBJ1-2	CSVEEGWGYTF	TGCAGCGTTGAAGAGGGCTGGGGCTACACCTTC
NA	NA	TRBV6-1	TRBJ2-7	CASSDPPKEQYF	TGTGCCAGCAGTGATCCCCCGAAAGAGCAGTACTTC
NA	few	TRBV29-1	TRBJ2-7	CSVGQGRSYEQYF	TGCAGCGTTGGCCAGGGCCGATCCTACGAGCAGTACTTC
NA	NA	TRBV5-4	TRBJ2-2	CASSLRPGGNGELFF	TGTGCCAGCAGCTTACGGCCGGGTGGTAACGGGGAGCTGTTTTTT
TRBD2	NA	TRBV7-2	TRBJ2-7	CASSLTSGGTYEQYF	TGTGCCAGCAGCTTAACTAGCGGGGGTACCTACGAGCAGTACTTC
NA	NA	TRBV6-5	TRBJ1-2	CASSLLQSYGYTF	TGTGCCAGCAGTTTATTACAGTCTTATGGCTACACCTTC
NA	NA	TRBV21-1	TRBJ2-7	CASSLKRAGLFSSYEQYF	TGTGCCAGCAGCCTCAAGCGGGCAGGCCTCTTTTCCTCCTACGAGCAGTACTTC
TRBD2	NA	TRBV18	TRBJ2-3	CASSPRTSGATSTDTQYF	TGTGCCAGCTCGCCTAGGACTAGCGGGGCCACTAGCACAGATACGCAGTATTTT
NA	NA	TRBV7-9	TRBJ2-1	CASLPTLGVYNEQFF	TGTGCCAGCTTACCGACCCTCGGGGTATACAATGAGCAGTTCTTC
NA	NA	TRBV4-2	TRBJ1-1	CASSQERGTEAFF	TGTGCCAGCAGCCAAGAGAGAGGAACTGAAGCTTTCTTT
NA	NA	TRBV25-1	TRBJ2-1	CASSEWVGSDEQFF	TGTGCCAGCAGTGAGTGGGTAGGATCGGATGAGCAGTTCTTC